A single sample is the source of the 25 T cell receptor beta chains below, sequenced in a study of T cells in Graves' hyperthyroidism and ophthalmopathy. What was amplified from RNA transcripts were TCR beta CDR3 regions. HTBI primers were the set used in a first-round RT-PCR of the TCR CDR3. One entry per CDR3 protein, called by TCRdb with MiXCR from the multiplex PCR reads. The top ten hold 33% of the sample, which has about 300,000 distinct CDR3 sequences, around 17% seen once. The sample consisted of blood. The receptors come from a young man with Graves' hyperthyroidism.

This clonotype was seen more than once but under ten times. J is TRBJ2-3 and V is TRBV20-1, with D unresolved. CDR1 DFQATT and CDR2 SNEGSKA come from the germline V gene (reference sequence). The CDR3 has 11 residues. V dropped 5 bases and J dropped 4 bases, with 7 bases sitting between them. The CDR3: CSARQADTQYF. As DNA, the CDR3 is TGCAGTGCTCGCCAGGCAGATACGCAGTATTTT.

This chain links TRBV12-3 or TRBV12-4 with TRBJ2-2, with 8 bases fitting TRBD2. After removal of 7 bases from V and 3 bases from J, the junction contained 13 bases not matched to a gene. This CDR3 has 17 amino acids. The CDR3 nucleotides read TGTGCCAGCAAGACGGGACTAGGAAACATATACACCGGGGAGCTGTTTTTT. Protein product: CASKTGLGNIYTGELFF.

As for this clonotype: Relative to the germline gene, one junction end is altered; a read error may explain this. This chain connects TRBV4-2 to TRBJ2-1; possibly TRBD2 for D (6 bases). The germline CDR1 and CDR2 sequences are LGHNA and YNFKEQ. This CDR3 is 15 amino acids long. CDR3 coding DNA: TGTGCCAGCAGCCAGGGACTTCAGACCTACAATGAGCTGTTCTTC. It is translated as CASSQGLQTYNELFF.

There are a few counts of this clonotype. The V gene is TRBV12-3 or TRBV12-4, the J gene TRBJ1-1; D unresolved. Between the trimmed V and J ends, which lost 3 bases and 0 bases, there was a span of 8 bases. The CDR3 is 14 residues long. CDR3 protein: CASSLMAMNTEAFF. The CDR3 DNA reads TGTGCCAGCAGTTTGATGGCCATGAACACTGAAGCTTTCTTT.

The table lists this clonotype with a few counts. This chain's CDR3 is CATSEATGNSDTQYF. DNA for the CDR3: TGTGCCACCAGTGAGGCGACAGGGAACTCAGATACGCAGTATTTT. V is TRBV24-1 and J is TRBJ2-3, with 7 nucleotides matching TRBD1. V lost 4 bases and J lost 4; bases outside the gene matches: 7. The CDR3 length is 15 residues. Germline assignment: CDR1 KGHDR and CDR2 SFDVKD.

This clonotype was seen at least ten times. The chain combines TRBV27 with TRBJ2-1, with 9 bases fitting TRBD2. Looked up from germline, CDR1 is MNHEY and CDR2 is SMNVEV (reference sequence). V lost 8 bases to trimming and J lost 10 bases; unmatched junction nucleotides: 12. The length of the CDR3 is 14 residues. CDR3 nucleotide sequence: TGTGCCAGCCGATTAGCGGGAGAAGGACGGGAGCAGTTCTTC. This translates into CASRLAGEGREQFF.

This clonotype occurred many times. CDR3 nucleotides: TGTGCCAGCAGTCAGGACAGATACACTGAAGCTTTCTTT. This sequence encodes CASSQDRYTEAFF. This chain uses TRBV12-3 or TRBV12-4 with TRBJ1-1, with D possibly being TRBD1 (6 bases). This CDR3 is built from 13 residues. The ends were cut back, 5 bases at V and 3 bases at J, with 10 bases in the middle.

This clonotype was found many times. The chain links TRBV24-1 to TRBJ1-5; no clear D gene. V lost 2 bases to trimming and J lost 3 bases, with 7 bases between them. This CDR3 has 14 residues. Germline V lookup: CDR1 KGHDR, CDR2 SFDVKD. CDR3 sequence (DNA): TGTGCCACCAGTGATTCTTCGGACAATCAGCCCCAGCATTTT. It is translated as CATSDSSDNQPQHF.

This clonotype came up many times. The chain couples TRBV11-2 to TRBJ2-2; 8 nucleotides line up with TRBD2. CDR1 is SGHAT, CDR2 FQNNGV, per germline. The CDR3 runs to 16 residues. V was pared by 3 bases and J by 4 bases, with 7 bases of the junction left unmatched. CDR3 sequence (DNA): TGTGCCAGCAGCTTGCCGGGAGGGCCAGGCACCGGGGAGCTGTTTTTT. Protein product: CASSLPGGPGTGELFF.

V gene TRBV18 combines with J gene TRBJ2-2, with TRBD2 identical over 8 bases. V was clipped by 1 base and J by 4 bases; unmatched bases: 8. There are 17 residues in the CDR3. Germline CDR1 reads KGHSH; CDR2 reads LQKENI. In nucleotides, the CDR3 is TGTGCCAGCTCACCACAGGCAGCGGGAGTGGGCACCGGGGAGCTGTTTTTT. Translated: CASSPQAAGVGTGELFF.

This clonotype was recorded many times. This chain joins TRBV18 and TRBJ2-1; TRBD2 might be the D (5 bases). Germline V CDR1 and CDR2: KGHSH, LQKENI. With 3 bases removed from V and 6 bases from J, the gap between germline ends came to 15 bases. The CDR3 is 15 amino acids. For the CDR3, the DNA is TGTGCCAGCTCACCGGGGTGGGAAGGGAGCAATGAGCAGTTCTTC. Protein: CASSPGWEGSNEQFF. The full variable domain, rest sourced from reference TRBV18 and TRBJ2-1, is NAGVMQNPRHLVRRRGQEARLRCSPMKGHSHVYWYRQLPEEGLKFMVYLQKENIIDESGMPKERFSAEFPKEGPSILRIQQVVRGDSAAYFCASSPGWEGSNEQFFGPGTRLTVL.

The V gene is TRBV7-3, the J gene TRBJ2-6; D uncertain. The CDR3 extends over 16 amino acids. Trimming left V 5 bases short and J 3 bases short, with 14 bases between. Germline loops: CDR1 SGHTA, CDR2 FQGTGA. The CDR3 DNA reads TGTGCCAGCAGCGGCGACCGTGAGCTTGGGGCCAACGTCCTGACTTTC. It codes for CASSGDRELGANVLTF.

In its sample, this clonotype was seen a few times. The rearrangement links TRBV12-3 or TRBV12-4 to TRBJ2-1; D is uncertain. V lost 7 bases, J lost 0 bases, and 13 bases lay in between. There are 15 residues in the CDR3. CDR3 bases: TGTGCCAGCATACCAGAAGCCAGCTCCTACAATGAGCAGTTCTTC. Translation gives CASIPEASSYNEQFF.

V and J are TRBV18 and TRBJ2-7; maybe TRBD2 (6 bases). Germline assignment: CDR1 KGHSH and CDR2 LQKENI. The CDR3 consists of 14 residues. The V and J ends lost 6 bases and 1 base respectively, with 13 bases between them. CDR3 nucleotides: TGTGCCAGCTCCCGCGGGGTGGGATCCTACGAGCAGTACTTC. Protein sequence: CASSRGVGSYEQYF.

At least ten counts were recorded for this clonotype. The chain couples TRBV27 to TRBJ1-1; perhaps TRBD1 as D (6 bases). From germline, CDR1 is MNHEY and CDR2 SMNVEV (reference sequence). V lost 6 bases, J lost 4 bases, and 9 bases lay in between. This CDR3 contains 12 residues. This CDR3 reads CASSPDSTEAFF. The CDR3 DNA reads TGTGCCAGCAGCCCGGACAGCACTGAAGCTTTCTTT.

Points on this clonotype: An end of the junction does not agree with germline; a read error may underlie this. This rearrangement joins TRBV24-1 to TRBJ2-2; D unresolved. The V gene's germline CDR1 is KGHDR and CDR2 SFDVKD. The CDR3 has 13 amino acids. The CDR3 coding sequence is TGTGCCACCAGTGGTTTGAACACCGGGGAGCTGTTTTTT. It translates to CATSGLNTGELFF.

The table lists this clonotype with many counts. J is TRBJ1-1 and V is TRBV3-1; D gene ambiguous. CDR1 is LGHDT, CDR2 YNNKEL, per germline (reference sequence). This CDR3 comprises 12 residues. V was cut by 1 base and J by 7 bases, with 7 bases left in between. CDR3 loop: CASSQGLGEAFF. DNA of the CDR3: TGTGCCAGCAGCCAAGGATTGGGTGAAGCTTTCTTT.

This clonotype was counted a few times. The V call is TRBV6-1, the J call TRBJ2-2, with D unclear. The germline V gene encodes CDR1 MNHNS and CDR2 SASEGT. This CDR3 is built from 10 residues. CDR3 sequence: CASPIGELFF. The CDR3 bases are TGTGCTAGCCCAATCGGGGAGCTGTTTTTT.

This chain joins TRBV27 and TRBJ2-3, with TRBD2 identical over 13 bases. V gave up 2 bases and J gave up 4 bases; unmatched junction bases: 6. The CDR3 is made up of 17 amino acids. Germline CDR1 MNHEY, CDR2 SMNVEV (reference sequence). This chain's CDR3 is CASSLTSGRARADTQYF. The CDR3 DNA reads as TGTGCCAGCAGTTTAACTAGCGGGAGGGCTCGTGCAGATACGCAGTATTTT.

The sample holds a few counts of this clonotype. The chain is built from TRBV4-3 and TRBJ2-2; D might be TRBD2 (5 bases). The germline V gene has CDR1 LGHNA and CDR2 YSLEER. V was pared by 0 bases and J by 3 bases, with 11 bases between. This CDR3 comprises 16 residues. CDR3 DNA sequence: TGCGCCAGCAGCCAAGATGGCGGAGGCTACACCGGGGAGCTGTTTTTT. Protein: CASSQDGGGYTGELFF.

This chain uses TRBV27 with TRBJ2-7; D is unresolved. CDR1 and CDR2 from the germline V gene are MNHEY and SMNVEV (reference sequence). The CDR3 runs 13 residues. Trimming pared 5 bases from V and 4 bases from J, leaving 12 bases between. In DNA form, the CDR3 reads TGTGCCAGCAGTCCCTCCTTGGGATACGAGCAGTACTTC. Encoded protein: CASSPSLGYEQYF.

This clonotype was recorded many times. The chain combines TRBV7-2 with TRBJ2-3; tentatively, D is TRBD2 (5 bases). From germline, CDR1 is SGHTA and CDR2 FQGNSA. The V gene lost 4 bases and the J gene lost 4 bases, with 12 bases spanning the gap. This CDR3 is 14 amino acids long. Written as DNA, the CDR3 is TGTGCCAGCAGCTCGGACTCAAACGCAGATACGCAGTATTTT. Translation gives CASSSDSNADTQYF.

The chain links TRBV7-9 to TRBJ2-1, with 11 bases identical to TRBD2. V lost 3 bases to trimming and J lost 9 bases; unmatched junction nucleotides: 7. The CDR3 is made up of 15 amino acids. CDR1 and CDR2 from the germline V gene are SEHNR and FQNEAQ (reference sequence). CDR3 nucleotide sequence: TGTGCCAGCAGCTTTCTAGCGGGAGGCGAGAGTGAGCAGTTCTTC. This encodes CASSFLAGGESEQFF. The full variable domain, its missing parts supplied by reference TRBV7-9 and TRBJ2-1, is DTGVSQNPRHKITKRGQNVTFRCDPISEHNRLYWYRQTLGQGPEFLTYFQNEAQLEKSRLLSDRFSAERPKGSFSTLEIQRTEQGDSAMYLCASSFLAGGESEQFFGPGTRLTVL.

This clonotype was counted a few times. The chain has TRBV10-3 and TRBJ2-3; D gene unclear. With 3 bases removed from V and 0 bases from J, the gap between germline ends came to 13 bases. This CDR3 spans 16 amino acids. CDR1 is ENHRY, CDR2 SYGVKD, per germline. The CDR3 DNA reads TGTGCCATCAGTGACCTCGACGGAACTAGCACAGATACGCAGTATTTT. Translating gives CAISDLDGTSTDTQYF.

In the case of this clonotype: The junction departs from germline at one end; a sequencing error may be responsible. CDR3 sequence: CASSPLGGDTQYF. The CDR3 nucleotides read TGTGCTAGCAGCCCACTGGGGGGAGATACGCAGTATTTT. The chain carries TRBV7-7 and TRBJ2-3, with D perhaps matching TRBD2 (6 bases). The CDR3 is 13 amino acids. Germline CDR1 and CDR2: SSHAT and FNYEAQ (reference sequence).